The sequence of this TCR beta chain was determined in a study of blood T cells in healthy people across ages (dated by TCRdb to between 2015 and 2016). A note on the overall study: In model experiments, roughly one uniquely barcoded TCR beta cDNA molecule per two T cells was captured by template switching. To avoid experimental bias, donors of different ages were distributed randomly across sequencing lanes. Using deep sequencing normalized with unique cDNA molecular identifiers, the study measured how TCR beta repertoire diversity changes with age. For two donors (one aged 18 to 30 and one aged 80 or older), the study analyzed two additional independent replicas of 1 million unique cDNA reads from the same blood draw. Donors were grouped into four age groups: young (average 16 years), middle-aged (about 40), aged (approximately 58) and long-lived (approximately 75).

The donors were 40 or so Caucasian individuals from Russia, aged 6 to 90 years, who were systemically healthy. Each donor gave roughly 11 milliliters of peripheral blood, drawn into EDTA-treated Vacutainer tubes. Ficoll-Paque density-gradient centrifugation was used to isolate PBMCs, with at least 7 million obtained per sample. Total RNA, at least 6 micrograms per sample, was extracted from PBMCs with Trizol reagent. For every donor, flow cytometry on a PBMC aliquot measured the percentage of naive CD45RAhigh/CD27high T cells. Concerning this clonotype itself: What antigen it recognizes has not been identified. No base quality information exists; no much larger clone differs at one position.

What the research found in general, with its limitations: Observed TCR beta diversity per million T cells fell roughly linearly with age, and a significant reduction was already apparent by age around 44. Observed TCR beta diversity correlated strongly with the percentage of naive T cells measured by flow cytometry. Since profiling was done on bulk unsorted PBMCs, naive and antigen-experienced compartments could not be conclusively compared. Total diversity estimates from one million sequenced T cells were considered lower bounds and underestimates. Donor CMV infection status was unknown, potentially confounding age-related changes in expanded clonotypes. Compared with the aged group, more naive CD4+ T cells, fewer expanded clones and increased TCR diversity were shown by the long-lived group, suggesting age selection.

The library was prepared using 5' RACE. A second PCR of about 7 to 12 cycles was performed with a sample-barcoded 5' primer and a J-beta primer mix. A unique molecular identifier was introduced onto each TCR beta cDNA molecule by a template-switch 5' adaptor carrying 12 random nucleotides. Each sample yielded at least 3 million CDR3-containing paired-end reads. The Mint cDNA synthesis kit, primed by a TRBC-specific oligonucleotide, was used to synthesize first-strand cDNA from all RNA. All cDNA was treated with uracil-DNA glycosylase and then went through a first 18-cycle PCR with the universal primers M1SS and BC2_uni_R. In the paper's pipeline: For normalization, 1 million high-quality reads were randomly selected from each sample, with every read carrying a distinct molecular identifier. Instead of being binned into consensus sequences, reads with shared molecular identifiers were discarded. MiTCR, with a Q25 quality threshold and the strictest error-elimination algorithm, was used for CDR3 identification, clonotype clustering and error correction. A nonparametric unseen species model with Euler transformation was used to estimate a lower bound on total TCR beta diversity. In TCRdb, the public reads were trimmed at Q25 with fastp and aligned with MiXCR, with productive beta chains retained. Rows are combined by CDR3 protein, so each entry shows the most common genes and DNA. For this entry, the V and J calls and clone size follow TCRdb and not the study's own pipeline. The sample table contains 1.8 million or so distinct CDR3 sequences; only one count was recorded for roughly two fifths of them. Of the sample, about 23% is held by the ten largest clones.

V sheds 4 bases and J sheds 5 bases, leaving 10 bases between their ends. The CDR3 runs 12 residues from the cysteine to the phenylalanine. Only CDR3 DNA is held: 36 bases, read in frame from base 1. Looking up the germline V gene yields CDR1 SGHRS and CDR2 YFSETQ. The sequenced sample was blood. The TCR originated in a human donor in good health. The chain uses TRBV5-1 and TRBJ2-7; no D segment can be confidently identified. The CDR3 is CASSMGEDEQYF. The DNA sequence is as follows: TGCGCCAGCAGCATGGGTGAAGACGAGCAGTACTTC.